This note documents a single T cell receptor (beta chain) sequence. Its antigen is unidentified. A much bigger clone sits one base away, suggesting this may be a read error. The entry originates in a study of prognosis after radiotherapy for stage I lung cancer. Study information: The tumors were adenocarcinoma in 11 to 12 patients (squamous cell carcinoma in about 7). Stereotactic body radiotherapy was given without concurrent therapy in all patients. Regarding the study as a whole: Among expanded TCR clones, tumor specificity was not determined.

CDR3 length equals 12 residues. V was trimmed by 4 bases and J by 7 bases, leaving 8 bases between them. Looked up from germline, CDR1 is MNHEY and CDR2 is SVGAGI. Two rounds of multiplex PCR amplified TCR beta CDR3 from genomic DNA. Primers targeting each individual TRBV and TRBJ gene were applied in first-round PCR. MiXCR, applied by TCRdb to the multiplex PCR reads, yields one record per CDR3 protein. Of 15,000 to 20,000 distinct CDR3 sequences listed, roughly 30% are singletons. The sequencing here drew on PBMCs, taken before or after stereotactic body radiation therapy (not recorded which). This TCR was recovered from a donor aged 50 or older with non-small cell lung cancer. V gene TRBV6-5 combines with J gene TRBJ2-4; D call uncertain. DNA of the CDR3: TGTGCCAGCAGTTCCTGGGCCAACATTCAGTACTTC. Translated, it gives CASSSWANIQYF.